This entry lists 21 T cell receptor beta chains sequenced from one sample in a study of preoperative IRX-2 immunotherapy in early breast cancer. The treatment: preoperative locoregional IRX-2 cytokine immunotherapy. Clones were read by immunoSEQ multiplex PCR, and TCRdb kept only the in-frame ones, dropping some. The data show 43,000 or so clones, with about 95% seen just once and around 1.7% held by the top ten. The source was tumor tissue, collected after IRX-2 immunotherapy. These receptors were taken from a human donor with breast cancer.

This rearrangement joins TRBV7-6 to TRBJ2-2; D could derive from TRBD1 or TRBD2 (5 bases each). The CDR3 sequence is 15 residues long. Germline V gene lookup returns CDR1 SGHVS and CDR2 FNYEAQ. Trimming shortened V by 5 bases and J by 0 bases, and 10 bases separated the two germline ends. The CDR3 reads CASSKGTTNTGELFF. The CDR3 bases are TGTGCCAGCAGCAAGGGGACGACGAACACCGGGGAGCTGTTTTTT.

The chain employs TRBV9 and TRBJ2-1, with 7 bases fitting TRBD1. The junction had 8 bases not matched to a gene; V was cut back by 0 bases and J by 2 bases. This CDR3 is built from 17 residues. Germline assignment: CDR1 SGDLS and CDR2 YYNGEE. CDR3 protein: CASSVGGDSDPYNEQFF. CDR3 bases: TGTGCCAGCAGCGTAGGTGGGGACAGTGACCCCTACAATGAGCAGTTCTTC.

The rearrangement uses TRBV11-2 and TRBJ2-1; D perhaps matches TRBD1 (5 bases). This CDR3 is built from 19 residues. V gave up 3 bases and J gave up 9 bases, with 30 bases separating them. Looked up from germline, CDR1 is SGHAT and CDR2 is FQNNGV. CDR3 residues: CASSFVRLMMGRHPGEQFF. The CDR3 DNA is TGTGCCAGCAGCTTTGTCAGGCTGATGATGGGGCGCCATCCCGGTGAGCAGTTCTTC.

The V gene is TRBV7-9, the J gene TRBJ1-5; D perhaps matches TRBD1 (6 bases). V was cut by 3 bases and J by 3 bases, with 9 bases left in between. This CDR3 is 14 amino acids long. Germline V gives CDR1 SEHNR, CDR2 FQNEAQ (reference sequence). The CDR3 sequence is CASSLAGDNQPQHF. CDR3 bases: TGTGCCAGCAGCTTGGCAGGGGACAATCAGCCCCAGCATTTT.

The chain couples TRBV7-2 to TRBJ2-7, with 9 positions matching TRBD2. The V and J ends lost 1 base and 6 bases, in that order; junction bases with no gene match: 7. The CDR3 runs 15 residues. The germline CDR1 and CDR2 sequences are SGHTA and FQGNSA. The CDR3 sequence is CASSLVSGGRREQYF. DNA of the CDR3: TGTGCCAGCAGCTTAGTGAGCGGGGGGCGTCGCGAGCAGTACTTC.

CDR3 coding DNA: TGTGCCAGCAGCTCCCGTATAGCCGACACCGGGGAGCTGTTTTTT. Encoded protein: CASSSRIADTGELFF. The chain employs TRBV7-9 and TRBJ2-2; D ambiguous. Germline V lookup: CDR1 SEHNR, CDR2 FQNEAQ (reference sequence). Trimming left V 4 bases short and J 3 bases short, with 12 bases between. The CDR3 has 15 residues.

This clone has only one observation. The V gene is TRBV2, the J gene TRBJ2-3; TRBD2 might be the D (6 bases). Germline V gives CDR1 SNHLY, CDR2 FYNNEI. The CDR3 runs to 14 residues. Trimming removed 3 bases from V and 4 bases from J, with 11 bases in between. The CDR3 region has the DNA TGTGCCAGCAGTGATGGAACTAGCCCAGATACGCAGTATTTT. It translates to CASSDGTSPDTQYF.

The V and J genes are TRBV19 and TRBJ2-6, with D perhaps given as TRBD1 or TRBD2 (5 bases each). The CDR3 length is 17 residues. Trimming pared 4 bases from V and 0 bases from J, leaving 13 bases between. The germline CDR1 and CDR2 sequences are LNHDA and SQIVND (reference sequence). CDR3 in amino acids: CASSSGGDPSGANVLTF. DNA for the CDR3: TGTGCCAGTAGTAGCGGTGGGGACCCCTCTGGGGCCAACGTCCTGACTTTC.

The rearrangement uses TRBV5-6 and TRBJ1-1, with 8 bases that match TRBD1. The CDR3 covers 12 residues. Germline loops: CDR1 SGHDT, CDR2 YYEEEE. J gave up 11 bases and V 4 bases, and 7 bases lay outside the gene matches. The CDR3 protein is CASSQDRASAFF. The CDR3 DNA follows: TGTGCCAGCAGCCAGGACAGGGCCAGTGCTTTCTTT.

This chain joins TRBV10-3 and TRBJ1-5; 8 positions agree with TRBD1. The CDR3 spans 15 residues. Germline CDR1 is ENHRY and CDR2 is SYGVKD. Germline trimming cut 5 bases from V and 7 bases from J; bases unmatched to any gene: 10. The CDR3 DNA is TGTGCCATCAGTCCGGGACAGGTGACGGGGCAGCCCCAGCATTTT. It yields the protein CAISPGQVTGQPQHF.

DNA for the CDR3: TGTGCCAGAAGCTTATCCCAACAGGGGGATCAGCCCCAGCATTTT. This gives the protein CARSLSQQGDQPQHF. The J gene is TRBJ1-5, the V gene TRBV7-5; the table gives TRBD1 as D, unverified against the DNA. TRBV7-5 is given as a pseudogene. CDR3 length: 15 amino acids.

This clone was recorded once. The V and J genes are TRBV7-2 and TRBJ2-1; 15 bases map to TRBD2. Germline V gene data show CDR1 as SGHTA and CDR2 as FQGNSA. The CDR3 spans 14 residues. V dropped 5 bases and J dropped 12; count of bases not matched to a gene: 5. The CDR3 region is CASSPGTSGGLQFF. Here the CDR3 DNA reads TGTGCCAGCAGCCCCGGGACTAGCGGGGGGTTGCAGTTCTTC.

The rearrangement joins TRBV5-1 to TRBJ1-1, with TRBD1 matching 8 bases. The CDR3 sequence is 14 residues long. V gave up 7 bases and J gave up 1 base; unmatched junction bases: 6. The germline V gene has CDR1 SGHRS and CDR2 YFSETQ. The CDR3 region is CASRDRPENTEAFF. Written as DNA, the CDR3 is TGCGCCAGCCGGGACAGGCCTGAGAACACTGAAGCTTTCTTT.

The table lists this clone with a count of one. The V gene is TRBV19, the J gene TRBJ1-5; D is ambiguous. The CDR3 totals 12 residues. V was trimmed by 7 bases and J by 4 bases, leaving 8 bases between them. Germline loops: CDR1 LNHDA, CDR2 SQIVND (reference sequence). This chain's CDR3 is CASTKPNQPQHF. The CDR3 DNA follows: TGTGCCAGTACAAAGCCAAATCAGCCCCAGCATTTT.

DNA of the CDR3: TGTGCCAGCAGTCGGACAGGGGGGAACATTCAGTACTTC. Amino acid sequence: CASSRTGGNIQYF. The chain joins TRBV2 to TRBJ2-4; 10 bases are a match to TRBD1. The V gene end was trimmed by 5 bases and the J gene end by 7 bases; junction bases not matched to a gene: 2. Per germline, CDR1 SNHLY and CDR2 FYNNEI. This CDR3 has 13 amino acids.

The chain couples TRBV9 to TRBJ2-1; TRBD2 matches at 9 bases. The V segment lost 0 bases and the J segment 4 bases; nucleotides outside the gene matches: 8. Germline assignment: CDR1 SGDLS and CDR2 YYNGEE. This CDR3 contains 17 residues. The DNA of the CDR3 is TGTGCCAGCAGCGTAGGAACCAGCGGGGGGACATACAATGAGCAGTTCTTC. The encoded protein is CASSVGTSGGTYNEQFF.

This chain uses TRBV6-6 with TRBJ2-7; D remains unclear. This CDR3 comprises 12 residues. V dropped 5 bases and J dropped 1 base, with 6 bases sitting between them. CDR1 is MNHNY and CDR2 is SVGAGI in the germline V gene (reference sequence). DNA of the CDR3: TGTGCCAGCAGTGCCCGTTCCTACGAGCAGTACTTC. Residues: CASSARSYEQYF.

The chain couples TRBV7-9 to TRBJ2-2; unclear D gene. Between the trimmed V and J ends, which lost 10 bases and 6 bases, there was a span of 12 bases. The germline CDR1 and CDR2 sequences are SEHNR and FQNEAQ (reference sequence). This CDR3 region has 12 residues. CDR3 in amino acids: CATSADAGELFF. The CDR3 nucleotides are TGTGCCACATCCGCTGATGCCGGGGAGCTGTTTTTT.

In its sample, this clone was seen once. The V and J genes are TRBV28 and TRBJ2-2, with D uncertain. V dropped 3 bases and J dropped 6 bases, with 8 bases sitting between them. CDR1 is MDHEN, CDR2 SYDVKM, per germline. The CDR3 length is 13 residues. The chain's CDR3 is CASSLLGSGELFF. CDR3 DNA sequence: TGTGCCAGCAGTTTGTTGGGGTCCGGGGAGCTGTTTTTT.

The V call is TRBV5-1, the J call TRBJ2-6; possible D gene TRBD2, 5 bases. The V end was cut by 7 bases, the J end by 0 bases, with 8 bases between. Germline V gene sequence: CDR1 SGHRS, CDR2 YFSETQ. There are 14 residues in the CDR3. Written as DNA, the CDR3 is TGCGCCAGCCGGGATAGCTCTGGGGCCAACGTCCTGACTTTC. This translates into CASRDSSGANVLTF.

This rearrangement joins TRBV5-1 to TRBJ1-2; D not resolved. The CDR3 sequence is 16 residues long. The germline V gene has CDR1 SGHRS and CDR2 YFSETQ. V was clipped by 1 base and J by 1 base, with 14 bases between them. Here the CDR3 reads CASSLKVDAGNYGYTF. DNA of the CDR3: TGCGCCAGCAGCTTGAAGGTGGATGCCGGTAACTATGGCTACACCTTC.